The 21 T cell receptor beta chains below were found in one sample sequenced in a study of T-cell memory formation after mild COVID-19 (dated by TCRdb to about 2021). Library preparation employed 5' RACE. The sample was run on an Illumina NovaSeq 6000. The raw public reads went through TCRdb reprocessing: fastp at Q25, MiXCR clone calling, in-frame beta chains kept. Records with the same CDR3 protein are collapsed into one entry carrying the most frequent genes and DNA. This sample lists around 260,000 distinct CDR3 sequences; 15% to 20% were detected once. The ten biggest clones cover more than 20% of the sample. Sequences were obtained from PBMCs or a T cell subset sorted from them (not recorded which). These TCRs come from a man younger than 30 who had mild COVID-19 (a few samples of this study predate the infection). The sample titles of this study are shuffled in the database, so cell type and time point are left out; the donor was told from shared clones.

The rearrangement joins TRBV20-1 to TRBJ2-3; D is ambiguous. CDR1 and CDR2 (germline): DFQATT, SNEGSKA (reference sequence). The V end was cut by 5 bases, the J end by 6 bases, with 6 bases between. CDR3 length: 10 amino acids. As DNA, the CDR3 is TGCAGTGCTGCTAGGGATACGCAGTATTTT. It is translated as CSAARDTQYF.

This clonotype was detected a few times. The chain carries TRBV12-3 or TRBV12-4 and TRBJ2-7; tentatively, D is TRBD1 (6 bases). V was shortened by 1 base and J by 0 bases, with 10 bases between the two germline ends. This CDR3 comprises 15 residues. CDR3 bases: TGTGCCAGCAGTTTAGTACAGGGAGACTCCTACGAGCAGTACTTC. Its protein product is CASSLVQGDSYEQYF.

This clonotype showed up just a few times. V gene TRBV7-2 combines with J gene TRBJ2-1; D is possibly TRBD2 (6 bases). The germline V and J ends were trimmed by 0 bases and 8 bases, with 11 bases remaining between them. CDR3 length: 14 amino acids. Per the germline V gene, CDR1 is SGHTA and CDR2 is FQGNSA. In DNA form, the CDR3 reads TGTGCCAGCAGCTTAGCGACTAGTCCCGATGAGCAGTTCTTC. Amino acid sequence: CASSLATSPDEQFF.

J is TRBJ2-7 and V is TRBV10-1; 7 bases align to TRBD1. The junction had 10 bases not matched to a gene; V was cut back by 8 bases and J by 0 bases. The germline gives CDR1 WNHNN, CDR2 SYGVQD (reference sequence). This CDR3 comprises 15 residues. In nucleotides, the CDR3 is TGCGCCAGCCCAAAACTCCCAGGGGGCTCCTACGAGCAGTACTTC. Residues: CASPKLPGGSYEQYF.

The chain carries TRBV18 and TRBJ1-5; D not certain. Trimming took 6 bases from V and 4 from J, leaving 16 bases between them. Germline lookup yields CDR1 KGHSH and CDR2 LQKENI. The CDR3 totals 15 residues. CDR3 region: CASSPPGRTNQPQHF. DNA for the CDR3: TGTGCCAGCTCGCCTCCTGGACGGACGAATCAGCCCCAGCATTTT.

The table lists this clonotype with a few counts. The J gene is TRBJ2-7, the V gene TRBV7-9; 8 bases fit TRBD2. The germline V gene has CDR1 SEHNR and CDR2 FQNEAQ (reference sequence). CDR3 length: 17 residues. The V segment lost 3 bases and the J segment 0 bases; nucleotides outside the gene matches: 10. This chain's CDR3 is CASSFGAGGYSSYEQYF. DNA of the CDR3: TGTGCCAGCAGCTTCGGTGCGGGGGGCTACAGCTCCTACGAGCAGTACTTC. The whole variable domain, remainder taken from reference TRBV7-9 and TRBJ2-7, is DTGVSQNPRHKITKRGQNVTFRCDPISEHNRLYWYRQTLGQGPEFLTYFQNEAQLEKSRLLSDRFSAERPKGSFSTLEIQRTEQGDSAMYLCASSFGAGGYSSYEQYFGPGTRLTVT.

V usage is TRBV7-9 and J usage is TRBJ1-4; D unresolved. This CDR3 region has 13 residues. Between the trimmed V and J ends, which lost 10 bases and 6 bases, there was a span of 15 bases. Germline lookup yields CDR1 SEHNR and CDR2 FQNEAQ (reference sequence). The CDR3 region has the DNA TGTGCCACACGGACGGCTGGAGATGAAAAACTGTTTTTT. It yields the protein CATRTAGDEKLFF. The variable domain in full, completed from reference TRBV7-9 and TRBJ1-4, reads DTGVSQNPRHKITKRGQNVTFRCDPISEHNRLYWYRQTLGQGPEFLTYFQNEAQLEKSRLLSDRFSAERPKGSFSTLEIQRTEQGDSAMYLCATRTAGDEKLFFGSGTQLSVL.

The chain carries TRBV12-3 or TRBV12-4 and TRBJ2-3, with TRBD2 matching 12 bases. The CDR3 runs 14 residues. V was pared by 7 bases and J by 7 bases, with 6 bases of the junction left unmatched. This CDR3 is CASTELAGGYTQYF. The DNA of the CDR3 is TGTGCCAGCACCGAACTAGCGGGGGGCTATACGCAGTATTTT.

This clonotype was seen only a few times. V and J are TRBV7-2 and TRBJ1-2; D is ambiguous. CDR1 and CDR2 from the germline V gene are SGHTA and FQGNSA. The CDR3 is 12 amino acids. V was clipped by 5 bases and J by 8 bases, with 12 bases between them. The CDR3 nucleotides are TGTGCCAGCAGCCCTAGGGAGGGCGGCTACACCTTC. This translates into CASSPREGGYTF.

The rearrangement links TRBV24-1 to TRBJ2-2; D ambiguous. Germline CDR1 KGHDR, CDR2 SFDVKD. V lost 12 bases to trimming and J lost 4 bases, with 14 bases between them. The CDR3 runs to 13 residues. CDR3 in DNA: TGTGCCGTTCAGCCCAGGTCCACCGGGGAGCTGTTTTTT. Protein product: CAVQPRSTGELFF.

A few counts support this clonotype. The chain couples TRBV11-2 to TRBJ1-2; 9 bases agree with TRBD1. Germline V CDR1 and CDR2: SGHAT, FQNNGV. V was clipped by 1 base and J by 7 bases; unmatched bases: 7. The CDR3 consists of 15 residues. This chain's CDR3 is CASSLVEGQGSGYTF. The CDR3 DNA reads as TGTGCCAGCAGCTTAGTAGAGGGACAGGGAAGTGGCTACACCTTC.

This clonotype was seen a few times. J is TRBJ1-4 and V is TRBV7-9, with a tentative D call TRBD1 (5 bases). Trimming removed 0 bases at V and 8 bases at J, with 22 bases between. CDR3 length: 18 residues. The germline V gene has CDR1 SEHNR and CDR2 FQNEAQ (reference sequence). CDR3 sequence (DNA): TGTGCCAGCAGCTTAGCGTCGATTAGACAGCTGACGAAGGAAAAACTGTTTTTT. As protein: CASSLASIRQLTKEKLFF.

This clonotype has only a few counts. The V and J genes are TRBV6-5 and TRBJ2-4, with D uncertain. Germline values: CDR1 MNHEY, CDR2 SVGAGI. The V end lost 6 bases, the J end lost 0 bases, and 6 bases lay between the germline ends. The CDR3 sequence is 13 residues long. This CDR3 reads CASSTIAKNIQYF. The CDR3 nucleotides read TGTGCCAGCAGCACAATAGCCAAAAACATTCAGTACTTC.

This rearrangement joins TRBV6-4 to TRBJ2-7; 7 positions match TRBD1. The CDR3 is 15 residues long. Germline V gives CDR1 MRHNA, CDR2 SNTAGT. After removal of 7 bases from V and 5 bases from J, the junction contained 14 bases not matched to a gene. CDR3 DNA sequence: TGTGCCAGCACTACCGGGACAGAAAGAAAGAACGAGCAGTACGTC. Protein product: CASTTGTERKNEQYV.

This clonotype was seen a handful of times. The chain carries TRBV7-9 and TRBJ2-3, with TRBD2 matching over 7 bases. CDR3 length: 17 residues. J was trimmed by 4 bases and V by 5 bases; bases with no gene match: 15. The germline V gene encodes CDR1 SEHNR and CDR2 FQNEAQ (reference sequence). CDR3 nucleotides: TGTGCCAGCAGCGGATGGGGGGGACTCGAGGGCCCAGATACGCAGTATTTT. It is translated as CASSGWGGLEGPDTQYF.

The V gene is TRBV5-5, the J gene TRBJ2-7; D possibly corresponds to TRBD1 (6 bases). The V end was cut by 0 bases, the J end by 0 bases, with 10 bases between. Germline assignment: CDR1 SGHKS and CDR2 YYEKEE (reference sequence). The length of the CDR3 is 15 residues. CDR3 in DNA: TGTGCCAGCAGCTTGGACAGGGCGTACTCCTACGAGCAGTACGTC. Protein sequence: CASSLDRAYSYEQYV.

The chain employs TRBV7-2 and TRBJ1-1, with D possibly matching TRBD1 (5 bases). The CDR3 spans 9 residues. The ends were cut back, 8 bases at V and 11 bases at J, with 9 bases in the middle. Germline loops: CDR1 SGHTA, CDR2 FQGNSA. For the CDR3, the DNA is TGTGCCAGCGGGCGGGGGGCTTTCTTT. This encodes CASGRGAFF. The whole variable domain, remainder taken from reference TRBV7-2 and TRBJ1-1, is GAGVSQSPSNKVTEKGKDVELRCDPISGHTALYWYRQSLGQGLEFLIYFQGNSAPDKSGLPSDRFSAERTGGSVSTLTIQRTQQEDSAVYLCASGRGAFFGQGTRLTVV.

In this sample, this clonotype turned up a few times. In nucleotides, the CDR3 is TGCGCCAGCAGCAGGGTAACGGCTGGGGCCAACGTCCTGACTTTC. Translated: CASSRVTAGANVLTF. The genes are TRBV5-1 and TRBJ2-6, with D unclear. V was pared by 4 bases and J by 2 bases, with 10 bases between. Germline assignment: CDR1 SGHRS and CDR2 YFSETQ. This CDR3 spans 15 amino acids.

The chain couples TRBV12-5 to TRBJ2-2; 7 positions agree with TRBD2. The CDR3 totals 17 residues. CDR1 and CDR2 (germline): LGHNT, FRNRAP. V trimming: 1 base; J trimming: 3 bases; junction bases outside the gene matches: 8. CDR3 amino acids: CASGLGLSGADTGELFF. The CDR3 region has the DNA TGTGCTAGTGGTTTGGGGCTCAGCGGGGCGGACACCGGGGAGCTGTTTTTT. Full variable domain (missing parts from reference TRBV12-5 and TRBJ2-2): DARVTQTPRHKVTEMGQEVTMRCQPILGHNTVFWYRQTMMQGLELLAYFRNRAPLDDSGMPKDRFSAEMPDATLATLKIQPSEPRDSAVYFCASGLGLSGADTGELFFGEGSRLTVL.

In this sample, this clonotype turned up many times. The chain recombines TRBV12-3 or TRBV12-4 with TRBJ2-5, with a tentative D call TRBD2 (7 bases). The CDR3 length is 15 residues. Trimming shortened V by 6 bases and J by 5 bases, and 19 bases separated the two germline ends. CDR3: CASSSPGEGGETQYF. As DNA, the CDR3 is TGTGCCAGCAGCTCTCCCGGGGAGGGGGGGGAGACCCAGTACTTC.

The gene calls are TRBV21-1 and TRBJ1-1. TRBV21-1 represents a pseudogene. The CDR3 length is 14 residues. The CDR3 loop is CASSKEVGNTEAFF. The CDR3 DNA follows: TGTGCCAGCAGCAAAGAGGTGGGGAACACTGAAGCTTTCTTT.